This record looks at one T cell receptor (beta chain) sequence and its context. Its antigen is not known. The sample originates from a study of cytomegalovirus exposure and HLA in healthy donors. Overall study results and limits: DRB1 had the most TCR associations and HLA-C the fewest, a later analysis found, with rates varying by HLA locus. Earlier results showed most TCR beta V segments being productive about 90% or about 30% of the time. What was likely a sequencing artifact was a cluster of highly shared sequence variants. In a later analysis, most CMV-associated TCR beta chains appeared HLA-restricted.

The primer mix had 60 Vbeta and 13 Jbeta primers. Profiling relied on immunoSEQ multiplex PCR, and the TCRdb table lists in-frame clones only, not all of them. Found here are approximately 150,000 clones, 80% to 90% of them singletons; the top ten hold 7%. The CDR3 is 16 residues long. V gave up 5 bases and J gave up 5 bases; unmatched junction bases: 15. Germline V CDR1 and CDR2: SGHNT, YYREEE (reference sequence). The sequenced sample consisted of PBMCs. V and J are TRBV5-4 and TRBJ2-5, with 7 bases that match TRBD2. The TCR sequence derives from a woman aged 30 to 39 in good health and CMV-seropositive. In nucleotides, the CDR3 is TGTGCCAGCAGTAGTGGACTAAGCGGGACTCCTGAGACCCAGTACTTC. Its protein product is CASSSGLSGTPETQYF.